The TCR beta chain under discussion was sequenced for a study of T cell changes during pregnancy in multiple sclerosis. Germline CDR1 SGHRS, CDR2 YFSETQ. CDR3 size: 14 residues. V lost 0 bases and J 8 bases, leaving 11 bases between the germline ends. Only in-frame clones appear in the TCRdb table, and some are missing; sequencing was by immunoSEQ multiplex PCR. The data show tens of thousands of clones, with around 94% seen just once and over 2.5% held by the top ten. V gene TRBV5-1 combines with J gene TRBJ1-4, with D unresolved. The material was peripheral blood, obtained in the third trimester of pregnancy. The TCR originated in a female donor in good health, enrolled as a control in a pregnancy study. CDR3 sequence (DNA): TGCGCCAGCAGCTTGGCCCGGGAAGGCGAAAAACTGTTTTTT. Its translation: CASSLAREGEKLFF.